These 11 T cell receptor beta chains originate from one sample sequenced in a study of T cell responses to AZD1222 COVID-19 vaccine. Measured with immunoSEQ multiplex PCR; TCRdb has only the in-frame clones, and not every one. The sample has 90,000 to 120,000 clones, roughly 90% seen once. The material was peripheral blood, obtained 28 days after the second AZD1222 dose. The receptors here all came from an adult who received the AZD1222 COVID-19 vaccine.

The chain is built from TRBV2 and TRBJ1-6; 7 nucleotides line up with TRBD1. The CDR3 totals 15 residues. After removal of 8 bases from V and 2 bases from J, the junction contained 6 bases not matched to a gene. From germline, CDR1 is SNHLY and CDR2 FYNNEI. CDR3 residues: CASQQGKAYNSPLHF. CDR3 DNA: TGTGCCAGCCAACAGGGGAAGGCCTATAATTCACCCCTCCACTTT.

CDR3 nucleotide sequence: TGTGCCAGCATCGTCGGGGCCCGACAAGAGACCCAGTACTTC. Its protein product is CASIVGARQETQYF. This sequence joins TRBV2 and TRBJ2-5; D may match TRBD1 or TRBD2 (5 bases each). The germline V and J ends were trimmed by 7 bases and 2 bases, with 14 bases remaining between them. CDR3 size: 14 residues. Germline assignment: CDR1 SNHLY and CDR2 FYNNEI.

This clone was seen only once. CDR3: CASSLGGPNVKSGELFF. The CDR3 region has the DNA TGTGCCAGCAGCTTGGGGGGCCCTAACGTGAAATCCGGGGAGCTGTTTTTT. V gene TRBV7-9 combines with J gene TRBJ2-2; the D gene could be TRBD1 or TRBD2 (6 bases each). CDR1 is SEHNR and CDR2 is FQNEAQ in the germline V gene (reference sequence). With 3 bases removed from V and 6 bases from J, the gap between germline ends came to 20 bases. The CDR3 has 17 residues.

This clone was counted a single time. The chain uses TRBV5-1 and TRBJ2-7, with 10 bases lining up with TRBD1. V shed 3 bases, J shed 1 base, and the junction held 4 bases outside the gene matches. Germline loops: CDR1 SGHRS, CDR2 YFSETQ. CDR3 length: 15 residues. CDR3 in DNA: TGCGCCAGCAGCTCACCGGGACAGGGGTCCTACGAGCAGTACTTC. Translation: CASSSPGQGSYEQYF.

The genes are TRBV6-2 or TRBV6-3 and TRBJ2-7; maybe TRBD2 (6 bases). Germline CDR1 is MNHEY and CDR2 is SVGEGT. This CDR3 contains 17 residues. V was pared by 4 bases and J by 7 bases, with 26 bases between. The CDR3 loop is CASSSERSGGVFREQYF. The CDR3 DNA follows: TGTGCCAGCAGTTCCGAACGCTCTGGCGGGGTCTTCCGGGAGCAGTACTTC.

This clone was detected once. The genes are TRBV28 and TRBJ2-3, with TRBD2 identical over 8 bases. The germline CDR1 and CDR2 sequences are MDHEN and SYDVKM. There are 19 residues in the CDR3. The junction had 18 bases not matched to a gene; V was cut back by 5 bases and J by 2 bases. This chain's CDR3 is CASSMPYGGAGGFTDTQYF. The CDR3 DNA sequence: TGTGCCAGCAGTATGCCCTATGGGGGCGCGGGAGGTTTCACAGATACGCAGTATTTT. Combining the CDR3 with reference TRBV28 and TRBJ2-3 gives the whole variable domain DVKVTQSSRYLVKRTGEKVFLECVQDMDHENMFWYRQDPGLGLRLIYFSYDVKMKEKGDIPEGYSVSREKKERFSLILESASTNQTSMYLCASSMPYGGAGGFTDTQYFGPGTRLTVL.

The CDR3 region is CASGTGGSSYEQYF. The CDR3 DNA sequence: TGCGCCAGCGGGACAGGGGGTAGCTCCTACGAGCAGTACTTC. The chain carries TRBV5-1 and TRBJ2-7; 11 bases agree with TRBD1. Per germline, CDR1 SGHRS and CDR2 YFSETQ. Trimming at V came to 7 bases and at J to 0 bases, leaving 3 bases not matched to a gene. This CDR3 region has 14 residues. Filled out from reference TRBV5-1 and TRBJ2-7, the complete variable domain reads KAGVTQTPRYLIKTRGQQVTLSCSPISGHRSVSWYQQTPGQGLQFLFEYFSETQRNKGNFPGRFSGRQFSNSRSEMNVSTLELGDSALYLCASGTGGSSYEQYFGPGTRLTVT.

V and J are TRBV30 and TRBJ2-3; weak D call: TRBD2 (6 bases). This CDR3 is 13 amino acids long. CDR1 and CDR2 from the germline V gene are GTSNPN and SVGIG (reference sequence). CDR3 region: CAVSGWSTDTQYF. CDR3 coding DNA: TGTGCTGTAAGCGGGTGGAGCACAGATACGCAGTATTTT. The variable domain in full, completed from reference TRBV30 and TRBJ2-3, reads SQTIHQWPATLVQPVGSPLSLECTVEGTSNPNLYWYRQAAGRGLQLLFYSVGIGQISSEVPQNLSASRPQDRQFILSSKKLLLSDSGFYLCAVSGWSTDTQYFGPGTRLTVL.

The J gene is TRBJ2-7, the V gene TRBV21-1; the D call in the table, TRBD1, was not verified against the DNA. TRBV21-1 is a documented pseudogene. This CDR3 is 16 amino acids long. CDR3 in amino acids: CASSKRATDRSHEQYF. The CDR3 DNA reads as TGTGCCAGCAGCAAAAGGGCGACGGACAGGAGCCACGAGCAGTACTTC.

This clone is a singleton in its sample. At the DNA level, this CDR3 is encoded by other sequences in the same sample as well. The chain combines TRBV20-1 with TRBJ1-2, with D perhaps matching TRBD1 (5 bases). With 6 bases removed from V and 4 bases from J, the gap between germline ends came to 9 bases. The CDR3 totals 11 residues. From germline, CDR1 is DFQATT and CDR2 SNEGSKA (reference sequence). CDR3 sequence reads: CSARGAYGYTF. The CDR3 nucleotides are TGCAGTGCCCGAGGGGCCTATGGCTACACCTTC.

This clone was picked up one time. The chain carries TRBV4-1 and TRBJ1-5; TRBD1 matches 7 bases. The CDR3 covers 16 residues. The V and J ends lost 1 base and 2 bases, in that order; junction bases with no gene match: 5. The V gene's germline CDR1 is MGHRA and CDR2 YSYEKL. CDR3 in amino acids: CASSQGGQEGNQPQHF. The CDR3 coding sequence is TGCGCCAGCAGCCAAGGAGGACAGGAGGGCAATCAGCCCCAGCATTTT.